This TCR beta chain is drawn from a study of blood T cell repertoires in COVID-19. Looking at the study overall: Samples of COVID-19 (acute and convalescent) were obtained from the United States, Italy and Spain. PBMCs, B-cell-depleted T cells, or T cells were the source of the cDNA or gDNA that made up the material.

This clone is a singleton in its sample. V lost 1 base and J lost 5; bases outside the gene matches: 4. Germline CDR1 SGHRS, CDR2 YFSETQ. The CDR3 sequence is 14 residues long. The repertoire was sequenced with immunoSEQ multiplex PCR; TCRdb's copy has only in-frame clones and lacks some. The sample yields approximately 200,000 clones, 87% seen once. Enrolled through a virtual design, the participants were between roughly 18 and 89 years of age and came from under 30 US areas. Two consecutive negative NP/OP PCR tests, clearance, or resolved symptoms defined Cohort 3 recovery. Sequences were obtained from PBMCs or T cells enriched from blood (not recorded which). The origin of this receptor is a woman aged 25-40 years who had recovered from COVID-19. V and J are TRBV5-1 and TRBJ1-2, with 8 bases that match TRBD1. The CDR3: CASSLLTGGYGYTF. The CDR3 region has the DNA TGCGCCAGCAGCTTGTTAACAGGGGGGTATGGCTACACCTTC. The full variable domain, in which reference TRBV5-1 and TRBJ1-2 provide the parts outside the CDR3, is KAGVTQTPRYLIKTRGQQVTLSCSPISGHRSVSWYQQTPGQGLQFLFEYFSETQRNKGNFPGRFSGRQFSNSRSEMNVSTLELGDSALYLCASSLLTGGYGYTFGSGTRLTVV.